Listed below are T cell receptor beta chains from one sample, sequenced in a study of cytomegalovirus exposure and HLA in healthy donors. Sequencing was performed with immunoSEQ multiplex PCR; in TCRdb, only in-frame clones are kept and a portion is missing. Its listing shows under 150,000 clones. The specimen was PBMCs. All receptors come from a woman in her fifties or sixties in good health and CMV-seronegative. Each CDR3 is given with its conserved first and last residue. Fields, in order: D gene, V gene, CDR3 length, J gene, CDR3 DNA, CDR3 protein. D genes are given only for firm matches.

>TRBD1|TRBV28|13|TRBJ2-7
TGTGCCAGCTGCCCGGGACAGAGCTACGAGCAGTACTTC
CASCPGQSYEQYF
>-|TRBV6-1|16|TRBJ1-6
TGTGCCAGCAGTGAATTGTGGGGGCAAGGAGGATCACCCCTCCACTTT
CASSELWGQGGSPLHF
>TRBD1|TRBV27|15|TRBJ1-5
TGTGCCAGCAGGCCGACAGGGACAAGCAATCAGCCCCAGCATTTT
CASRPTGTSNQPQHF
>-|TRBV19|14|TRBJ1-1
TGTGCCAGTAGTTTTGGGGGGGGGAACACTGAAGCTTTCTTT
CASSFGGGNTEAFF
>-|TRBV5-1|15|TRBJ2-5
TGCGCCAGCAGCTCGGAACTAGGGACTGTGGGGACCCAGTACTTC
CASSSELGTVGTQYF
>-|TRBV28|13|TRBJ2-1
TGTGCCAGCAGTTTATCAGGGAACAATGAGCAGTTCTTC
CASSLSGNNEQFF
>-|TRBV10-3|17|TRBJ2-7
TGTGCCATCAGCGCGGACTCCCCCCGCGGGCTGAACTACGAGCAGTACTTC
CAISADSPRGLNYEQYF
>-|TRBV7-9|14|TRBJ2-5
TGTGCCAGCAGTGCGCCCGGGCGGGGAGAGACCCAGTACTTC
CASSAPGRGETQYF
>-|TRBV2|13|TRBJ2-1
TGTGCCAGCAGGCTAGACGGTGACAATGAGCAGTTCTTC
CASRLDGDNEQFF
>TRBD1|TRBV29-1|11|TRBJ1-1
TGCAGCGTTGAGGACAGGGGGCGGGCTTTCTTT
CSVEDRGRAFF
>-|TRBV12-2|15|TRBJ1-5
TGTGCAAGTCGACAGGGACAGGTAGGGGATCAGCCCCAGCATTTT
CASRQGQVGDQPQHF
>-|TRBV27|17|TRBJ2-3
TGTGCCAGCAGGCGGAGGGTCGGAGAAGAAGGCACAGATACGCAGTATTTT
CASRRRVGEEGTDTQYF
>-|TRBV27|15|TRBJ2-1
TGTGCCAGCAGTTACCCGGGACTCTCCTACAATGAGCAGTTCTTC
CASSYPGLSYNEQFF
>TRBD2|TRBV7-8|15|TRBJ2-7
TGTGCCAGCAGCTTAGCCGGGACTACCGCCTACGAGCAGTACTTC
CASSLAGTTAYEQYF
>TRBD1|TRBV10-2|16|TRBJ2-7
TGCGCCAGCAGTGGGGGTGGGGGACAGGGGGCTCACGAGCAGTACTTC
CASSGGGGQGAHEQYF
>TRBD1|TRBV19|17|TRBJ2-3
TGTGCCAGTAGTATTGGATGGGACAGGGGAATGATAGATACGCAGTATTTT
CASSIGWDRGMIDTQYF
>TRBD2|TRBV25-1|14|TRBJ2-2
TGTGCCGCCTCAGGGAGGGCCTACACCGGGGAGCTGTTTTTT
CAASGRAYTGELFF
>-|TRBV6-6|11|TRBJ1-4
TGTGCCAGCAGTTACTCTTCAGGTCTGTTTTTT
CASSYSSGLFF
>-|TRBV7-9|17|TRBJ1-4
TGTGCCAGCAGCTTACCGCGGGGGCGCGGAACTAATGAAAAACTGTTTTTT
CASSLPRGRGTNEKLFF